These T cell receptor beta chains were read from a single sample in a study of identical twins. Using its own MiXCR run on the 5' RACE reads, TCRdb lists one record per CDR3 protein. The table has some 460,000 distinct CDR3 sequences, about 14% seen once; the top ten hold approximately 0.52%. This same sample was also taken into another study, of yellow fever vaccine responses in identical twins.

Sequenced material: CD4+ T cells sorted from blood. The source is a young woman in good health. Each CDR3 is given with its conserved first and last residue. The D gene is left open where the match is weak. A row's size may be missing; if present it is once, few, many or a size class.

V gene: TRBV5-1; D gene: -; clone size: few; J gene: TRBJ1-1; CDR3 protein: CASSLGTFFGNTEAFF; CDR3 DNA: TGCGCCAGCAGCTTAGGGACATTTTTCGGGAACACTGAAGCTTTCTTT
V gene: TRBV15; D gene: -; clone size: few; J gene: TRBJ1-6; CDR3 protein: CATSVNRDSPLHF; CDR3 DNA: TGTGCCACCAGCGTAAACAGGGATTCACCCCTCCACTTT
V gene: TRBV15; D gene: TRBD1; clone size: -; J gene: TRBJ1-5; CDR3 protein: CATSSRGTQPQHF; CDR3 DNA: TGTGCCACCAGCAGCAGGGGGACCCAGCCCCAGCATTTT
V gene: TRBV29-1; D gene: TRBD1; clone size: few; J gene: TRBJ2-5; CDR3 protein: CSARQGARETQYF; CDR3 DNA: TGCAGCGCTAGACAGGGGGCCAGAGAGACCCAGTACTTC
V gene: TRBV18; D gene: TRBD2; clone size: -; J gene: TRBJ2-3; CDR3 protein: CASSTSPASGTSRDTQYF; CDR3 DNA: TGTGCCAGCTCCACCTCTCCGGCTAGCGGGACAAGTAGGGATACGCAGTATTTT
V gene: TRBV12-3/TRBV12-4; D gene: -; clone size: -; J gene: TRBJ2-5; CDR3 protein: CASSLAQSSVETQYF; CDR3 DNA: TGTGCCAGCAGTTTAGCGCAATCTAGCGTGGAGACCCAGTACTTC
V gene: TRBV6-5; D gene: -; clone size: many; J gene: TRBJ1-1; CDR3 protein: CASSYRSRENTEAFF; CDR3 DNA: TGTGCCAGCAGTTATAGGTCGAGGGAAAACACTGAAGCTTTCTTT
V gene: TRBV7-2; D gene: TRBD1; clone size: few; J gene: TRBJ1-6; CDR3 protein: CASSPDRGRGSPLHF; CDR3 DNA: TGTGCCAGCAGCCCTGACAGGGGGCGAGGATCACCCCTCCACTTT
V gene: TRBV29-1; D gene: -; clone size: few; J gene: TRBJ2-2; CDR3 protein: CSVAYGSGELFF; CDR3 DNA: TGCAGCGTTGCTTACGGGAGCGGGGAGCTGTTTTTT
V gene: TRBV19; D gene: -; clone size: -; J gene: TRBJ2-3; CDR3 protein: CASSVPWGGGTDTQYF; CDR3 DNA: TGTGCCAGTAGTGTACCCTGGGGGGGCGGCACAGATACGCAGTATTTT
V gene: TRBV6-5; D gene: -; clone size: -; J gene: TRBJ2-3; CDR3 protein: CASSPDPDTQYF; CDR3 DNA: TGTGCCAGCAGCCCCGATCCAGATACGCAGTATTTT
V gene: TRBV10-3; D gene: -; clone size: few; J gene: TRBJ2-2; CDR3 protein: CAIQGGPATGELFF; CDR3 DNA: TGTGCCATTCAGGGTGGCCCTGCCACCGGGGAGCTGTTTTTT
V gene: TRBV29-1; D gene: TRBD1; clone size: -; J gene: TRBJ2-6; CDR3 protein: CSVGRDRGATGANVLTF; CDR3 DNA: TGCAGCGTTGGCCGCGACAGGGGGGCAACTGGGGCCAACGTCCTGACTTTC
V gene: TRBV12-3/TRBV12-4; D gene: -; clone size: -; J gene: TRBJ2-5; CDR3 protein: CASRGDRGSPETQYF; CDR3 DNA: TGTGCCAGCAGGGGAGACCGGGGTTCCCCGGAGACCCAGTACTTC
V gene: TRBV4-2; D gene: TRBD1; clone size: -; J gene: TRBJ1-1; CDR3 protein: CASSRPGQFTEAFF; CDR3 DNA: TGTGCCAGCAGCCGCCCGGGACAGTTCACTGAAGCTTTCTTT
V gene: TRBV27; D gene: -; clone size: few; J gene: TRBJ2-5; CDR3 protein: CASSTARSGWYF; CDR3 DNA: TGTGCCAGCAGCACGGCGAGGTCAGGGTGGTACTTC
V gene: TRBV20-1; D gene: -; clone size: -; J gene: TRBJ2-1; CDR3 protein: CSARSSNEQFF; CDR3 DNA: TGCAGTGCTAGGTCCTCTAATGAGCAGTTCTTC
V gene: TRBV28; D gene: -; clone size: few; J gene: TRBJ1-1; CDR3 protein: CASSLWAGKEAFF; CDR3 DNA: TGTGCCAGCAGTTTATGGGCAGGCAAAGAAGCTTTCTTT
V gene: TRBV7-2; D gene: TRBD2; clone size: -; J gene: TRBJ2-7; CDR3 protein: CASSPAAGGTYEQYF; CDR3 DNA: TGTGCCAGCAGCCCCGCGGCGGGAGGGACCTACGAGCAGTACTTC
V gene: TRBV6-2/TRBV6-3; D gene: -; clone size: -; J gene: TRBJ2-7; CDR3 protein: CASRRHGTNRTYEQYF; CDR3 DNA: TGTGCCAGCAGGAGACACGGGACAAACCGAACCTACGAGCAGTACTTC
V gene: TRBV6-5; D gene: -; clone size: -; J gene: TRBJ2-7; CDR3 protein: CASSYRRQSSYEQYF; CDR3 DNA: TGTGCCAGCAGTTACAGAAGACAGAGCTCCTACGAGCAGTACTTC
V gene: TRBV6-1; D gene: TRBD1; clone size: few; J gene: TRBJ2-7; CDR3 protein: CASSPTGASYEQYF; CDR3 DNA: TGTGCCAGCAGCCCGACAGGGGCGTCCTACGAGCAGTACTTC
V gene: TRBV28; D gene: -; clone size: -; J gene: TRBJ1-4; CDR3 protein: CASSQPGRDEKLFF; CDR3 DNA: TGTGCCAGCAGTCAACCGGGACGGGACGAAAAACTGTTTTTT
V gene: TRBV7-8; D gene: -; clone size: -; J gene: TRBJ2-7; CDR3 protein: CASRAGQPYEQYF; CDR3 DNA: TGTGCCAGCAGAGCGGGACAGCCATACGAGCAGTACTTC
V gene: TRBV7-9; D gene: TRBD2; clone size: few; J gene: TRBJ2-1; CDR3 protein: CASSFPLAGSEQFF; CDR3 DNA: TGTGCCAGCAGCTTTCCCCTAGCGGGATCTGAGCAGTTCTTC
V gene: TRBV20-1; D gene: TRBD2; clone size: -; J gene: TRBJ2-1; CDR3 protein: CSAPVAGGANEQFF; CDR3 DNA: TGCAGTGCACCCGTAGCGGGAGGGGCGAATGAGCAGTTCTTC
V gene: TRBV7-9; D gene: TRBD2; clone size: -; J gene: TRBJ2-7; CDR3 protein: CASSLIGGRDYEQYF; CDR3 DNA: TGTGCCAGCAGCTTAATTGGGGGGAGGGACTACGAGCAGTACTTC
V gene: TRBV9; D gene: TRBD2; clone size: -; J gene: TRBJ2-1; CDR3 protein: CASSAGGPIIYNEQFF; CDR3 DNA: TGTGCCAGCAGCGCGGGGGGACCAATCATCTACAATGAGCAGTTCTTC
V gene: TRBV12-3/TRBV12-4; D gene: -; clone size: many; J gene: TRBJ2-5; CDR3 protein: CASSLKETQYF; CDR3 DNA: TGTGCCAGCAGCTTGAAAGAGACCCAGTACTTC
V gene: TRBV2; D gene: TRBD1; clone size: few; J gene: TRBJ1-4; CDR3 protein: CASREQGRSEKLFF; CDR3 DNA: TGTGCCAGCAGGGAACAGGGGAGGAGTGAAAAACTGTTTTTT
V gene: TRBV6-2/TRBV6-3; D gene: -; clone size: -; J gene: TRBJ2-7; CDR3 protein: CASSYSRGFYEQYF; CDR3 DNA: TGTGCCAGCAGTTACTCACGAGGTTTCTACGAGCAGTACTTC
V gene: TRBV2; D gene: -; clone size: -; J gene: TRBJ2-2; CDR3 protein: CASSDRTPNTGELFF; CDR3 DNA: TGTGCCAGCAGCGACAGGACACCGAACACCGGGGAGCTGTTTTTT
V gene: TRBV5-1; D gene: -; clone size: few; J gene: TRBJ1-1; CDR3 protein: CASSFAGLNTEAFF; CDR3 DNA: TGCGCCAGCAGCTTTGCGGGTCTGAACACTGAAGCTTTCTTT
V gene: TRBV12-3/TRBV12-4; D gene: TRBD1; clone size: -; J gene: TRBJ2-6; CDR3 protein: CASSFNGQANSGANVLTF; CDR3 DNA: TGTGCCAGCAGTTTTAACGGACAGGCGAACTCTGGGGCCAACGTCCTGACTTTC
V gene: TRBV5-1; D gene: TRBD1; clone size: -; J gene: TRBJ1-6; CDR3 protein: CASSRDRDRSPLHF; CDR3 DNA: TGCGCCAGCAGCCGGGACAGGGATCGTTCACCCCTCCACTTT
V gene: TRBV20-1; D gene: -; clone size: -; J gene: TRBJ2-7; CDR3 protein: CSARDTVYEQYF; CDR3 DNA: TGCAGTGCTAGAGATACAGTCTACGAGCAGTACTTC
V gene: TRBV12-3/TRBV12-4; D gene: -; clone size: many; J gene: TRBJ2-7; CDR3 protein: CASSPRAFHYEQYF; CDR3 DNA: TGTGCCAGCAGTCCCCGGGCCTTCCACTACGAGCAGTACTTC